The rows below give T cell receptor beta chains drawn from one sample of a study of radiotherapy plus CTLA-4 blockade in lung cancer. Only in-frame clones appear in the TCRdb table, and some are missing; sequencing was by immunoSEQ multiplex PCR. The repertoire consists of 90,000 to 100,000 clones, with approximately 74% occurring once and the leading ten covering 2.8%. This specimen consisted of peripheral blood, obtained from a patient treated with radiotherapy plus ipilimumab. The receptors were gathered from a human donor with non-small cell lung cancer who had a partial response to radiotherapy plus ipilimumab. Some clones in this sample may be carry-over from other donors' samples. Both conserved end residues are part of each CDR3. A D gene is named only where the DNA matches it firmly. Where a row states a size, it is once, few, many or the class of an expanded clone; other rows omit it.

TRBD1 TRBJ2-6 TRBV30 . CAWSLDRAGANVLTF TGTGCCTGGAGCCTTGACAGGGCTGGGGCCAACGTCCTGACTTTC
. TRBJ2-3 TRBV14 few CASSRGHRTDTQYF TGTGCCAGCAGCCGGGGACATCGCACAGATACGCAGTATTTT
. TRBJ1-2 TRBV28 . CASSLRARGYTF TGTGCCAGCAGTTTGAGGGCGCGGGGCTACACCTTC
. TRBJ2-2 TRBV7-3 . CASSLDPGAGELFF TGTGCCAGCAGCTTGGATCCGGGGGCCGGGGAGCTGTTTTTT
TRBD2 TRBJ2-7 TRBV5-8 . CASNRGLAGASYEQYF TGTGCCAGCAACCGTGGACTAGCGGGGGCGTCCTACGAGCAGTACTTC
TRBD2 TRBJ2-7 TRBV4-1 . CASSQVGLAGGRQYF TGCGCCAGCAGCCAAGTGGGACTAGCCGGAGGACGGCAGTACTTC
TRBD1 TRBJ2-2 TRBV5-1 . CASSFGQGETGELFF TGCGCCAGCAGCTTCGGACAGGGCGAGACCGGGGAGCTGTTTTTT
. TRBJ2-3 TRBV21-1 . CASMGASGGKTDTQYF TGTGCCAGCATGGGGGCTAGCGGGGGCAAAACAGATACGCAGTATTTT
TRBD1 TRBJ1-2 TRBV29-1 . CSVGRTGDGYTF TGCAGCGTTGGGAGGACAGGGGATGGCTACACCTTC
. TRBJ2-1 TRBV18 . CASSPVGQEYNEQFF TGTGCCAGCTCACCGGTGGGACAAGAGTACAATGAGCAGTTCTTC
TRBD1 TRBJ2-7 TRBV2 . CASRWNRGSYEQYF TGTGCCAGCAGATGGAACAGGGGCTCCTACGAGCAGTACTTC
. TRBJ2-6 TRBV9 . CASSATTGANVLTF TGTGCCAGCAGCGCTACTACTGGGGCCAACGTCCTGACTTTC
. TRBJ2-3 TRBV9 . CASSVDGVTTDTQYF TGTGCCAGCAGCGTAGACGGGGTGACCACAGATACGCAGTATTTT
TRBD1 TRBJ2-3 TRBV28 . CASSLRTGGLDTQYF TGTGCCAGCAGTTTGCGGACAGGGGGTTTAGATACGCAGTATTTT
TRBD2 TRBJ2-3 TRBV7-2 . CASRKGGLATDTQYF TGTGCCAGCAGAAAGGGGGGACTAGCGACAGATACGCAGTATTTT
. TRBJ2-6 TRBV5-1 few CASSLIGSGANVLTF TGCGCCAGCAGTTTAATCGGGTCTGGGGCCAACGTCCTGACTTTC
. TRBJ1-5 TRBV27 . CASSLRENQPQHF TGTGCCAGCAGTTTGCGGGAAAATCAGCCCCAGCATTTT